This T cell receptor beta chain was identified during a study of spatial heterogeneity in lung cancer. Looking at the study overall: Each distinct TCR and UMI combination averaged more than ten appearances in raw reads.

The trim removed 5 bases at V and 10 bases at J, leaving 22 bases unmatched. Per germline, CDR1 SEHNR and CDR2 FQNEAQ (reference sequence). This CDR3 spans 17 amino acids. MiXCR, applied by TCRdb to the 5' RACE reads, yields one record per CDR3 protein. The sample includes about 36,000 distinct CDR3 sequences, just over 7.5% of them seen just once. Time point denoted: blood at routine non-recurrence follow-up after resection. This clonotype showed up just a few times. This chain connects TRBV7-9 to TRBJ1-1; 7 bases agree with TRBD1. Sample: PBMCs, taken at follow-up. This TCR derives from a male donor with early-stage non-small cell lung cancer. The CDR3, as DNA: TGTGCCAGCAGCCTTCCCCAAGTGGAGGGGGCACGGCTATTAGCTTTCTTT. This codes for CASSLPQVEGARLLAFF. Full variable domain (outside the CDR3, taken from reference TRBV7-9 and TRBJ1-1): DTGVSQNPRHKITKRGQNVTFRCDPISEHNRLYWYRQTLGQGPEFLTYFQNEAQLEKSRLLSDRFSAERPKGSFSTLEIQRTEQGDSAMYLCASSLPQVEGARLLAFFGQGTRLTVV.